Below are 26 T cell receptor beta chains sequenced from a single sample in a study of shared clonotypes between healthy human individuals. This table comes from immunoSEQ multiplex PCR, and its TCRdb copy is limited to in-frame clones, with some not included. The table has about 2 million clones, about 94% seen once. The naive CD8 fraction comprised CD45RO-negative cells positively selected for CCR7 and excluded terminally differentiated effector memory CD45RA+ cells. Source material: naive CD8+ T cells sorted from blood. Receptors were obtained from a man younger than 35 in good health.

The V gene is TRBV19, the J gene TRBJ2-7; TRBD1 agrees at 7 bases. Looked up from germline, CDR1 is LNHDA and CDR2 is SQIVND (reference sequence). The CDR3 covers 12 residues. Trimming took 3 bases from V and 6 from J; bases not matched to a gene: 2. The CDR3 bases are TGTGCCAGTAGTATGGCAGGGGGCGAGCAGTACTTC. This codes for CASSMAGGEQYF.

This chain links TRBV7-9 with TRBJ2-7; 12 bases are a match to TRBD1. The CDR3 is made up of 16 amino acids. The ends lost 3 bases at V and 5 bases at J; junction bases unmatched: 8. CDR1 SEHNR and CDR2 FQNEAQ come from the germline V gene (reference sequence). The CDR3 protein is CASSFTPGQGAHEQYF. CDR3 in DNA: TGTGCCAGCAGCTTCACCCCGGGACAGGGGGCCCACGAGCAGTACTTC.

The chain links TRBV19 to TRBJ1-1; tentatively, D is TRBD1 (6 bases). This CDR3 contains 13 residues. Germline CDR1 and CDR2: LNHDA and SQIVND (reference sequence). The V end was cut by 5 bases, the J end by 7 bases, with 14 bases between. The CDR3 protein is CASSPLGQSEAFF. CDR3 coding DNA: TGTGCCAGTAGTCCGCTCGGACAGAGTGAAGCTTTCTTT.

This chain links TRBV7-9 with TRBJ1-1, with 8 nucleotides matching TRBD1. This CDR3 comprises 15 residues. Trimming cost V 5 bases and J 4 bases; bases outside gene matches: 9. Germline V gene lookup returns CDR1 SEHNR and CDR2 FQNEAQ (reference sequence). This CDR3 reads CASSAMTGAITEAFF. CDR3 DNA: TGTGCCAGCAGCGCGATGACAGGGGCGATCACTGAAGCTTTCTTT.

The CDR3 spells CASSRLAGGPGEQYF. The DNA of the CDR3 is TGTGCCAGCAGCAGACTAGCGGGAGGGCCTGGAGAGCAGTACTTC. This rearrangement joins TRBV21-1 to TRBJ2-7; the table gives TRBD2 as D, unverified against the DNA. TRBV21-1 is labeled a pseudogene. The CDR3 covers 15 residues.

CDR3 region: CASSYSGTEYEQYF. The DNA of the CDR3 is TGTGCCAGCAGTTACTCGGGGACAGAATACGAGCAGTACTTC. The gene calls are TRBV6-5 and TRBJ2-7, with 7 bases that match TRBD1. The CDR3 runs 14 residues. Germline CDR1 MNHEY, CDR2 SVGAGI. V was clipped by 0 bases and J by 4 bases; unmatched bases: 3.

The chain couples TRBV4-1 to TRBJ1-5; 9 bases are a match to TRBD1. The trim removed 4 bases at V and 7 bases at J, leaving 8 bases unmatched. Germline CDR1 and CDR2: MGHRA and YSYEKL. The CDR3 is 15 amino acids. In DNA form, the CDR3 reads TGCGCCAGCAGCCCGCTACAGGGGGCACAACAGCCCCAGCATTTT. This codes for CASSPLQGAQQPQHF.

The J gene is TRBJ2-2, the V gene TRBV27, with 9 bases identical to TRBD2. The germline gives CDR1 MNHEY, CDR2 SMNVEV (reference sequence). The trim removed 4 bases at V and 1 base at J, leaving 7 bases unmatched. The CDR3 consists of 17 residues. The CDR3 region is CASSSIQTSGNTGELFF. Written as DNA, the CDR3 is TGTGCCAGCAGTTCAATCCAGACTAGCGGGAACACCGGGGAGCTGTTTTTT.

The chain joins TRBV7-9 to TRBJ2-6; 7 nucleotides match TRBD2. This CDR3 is 18 amino acids long. V was pared by 4 bases and J by 0 bases, with 9 bases of the junction left unmatched. Germline values: CDR1 SEHNR, CDR2 FQNEAQ (reference sequence). This CDR3 is CASSSPVGGDSGANVLTF. DNA for the CDR3: TGTGCCAGCAGCTCGCCCGTGGGAGGGGACTCTGGGGCCAACGTCCTGACTTTC. The complete variable domain, with remaining parts taken from reference TRBV7-9 and TRBJ2-6, reads DTGVSQNPRHKITKRGQNVTFRCDPISEHNRLYWYRQTLGQGPEFLTYFQNEAQLEKSRLLSDRFSAERPKGSFSTLEIQRTEQGDSAMYLCASSSPVGGDSGANVLTFGAGSRLTVL.

This chain joins TRBV11-2 and TRBJ1-4; 8 bases align to TRBD1. The length of the CDR3 is 15 residues. CDR1 is SGHAT and CDR2 is FQNNGV in the germline V gene. Losses at the gene ends were 6 bases for V and 1 base for J; bases not matched to a gene: 4. This chain's CDR3 is CASRSGQGTNEKLFF. The CDR3 DNA reads TGTGCCAGCAGATCCGGACAGGGAACTAATGAAAAACTGTTTTTT. Filled out from reference TRBV11-2 and TRBJ1-4, the complete variable domain reads EAGVAQSPRYKIIEKRQSVAFWCNPISGHATLYWYQQILGQGPKLLIQFQNNGVVDDSQLPKDRFSAERLKGVDSTLKIQPAKLEDSAVYLCASRSGQGTNEKLFFGSGTQLSVL.

The V and J genes are TRBV25-1 and TRBJ1-3; no clear D. Germline-derived CDR1 and CDR2 are MGHDK and SYGVNS. V was pared by 4 bases and J by 2 bases, with 15 bases between. The length of the CDR3 is 16 residues. This CDR3 is CASSATGIATGNTIYF. CDR3 nucleotides: TGTGCCAGCAGTGCCACCGGAATCGCCACTGGAAACACCATATATTTT.

Comment on this clone: Additional DNA sequences in this sample encode the identical CDR3. The chain links TRBV27 to TRBJ1-5; possible D gene TRBD1, 6 bases. V dropped 3 bases and J dropped 2 bases, with 11 bases sitting between them. Germline CDR1 reads MNHEY; CDR2 reads SMNVEV (reference sequence). This CDR3 spans 15 amino acids. The CDR3 sequence is CASSLSRGGNQPQHF. The CDR3, as DNA: TGTGCCAGCAGTTTGTCCAGGGGAGGCAATCAGCCCCAGCATTTT.

The rearrangement links TRBV27 to TRBJ2-3; 8 bases agree with TRBD1. The CDR3 has 13 amino acids. Germline CDR1 is MNHEY and CDR2 is SMNVEV (reference sequence). V trimming: 5 bases; J trimming: 6 bases; junction bases outside the gene matches: 4. As DNA, the CDR3 is TGTGCCAGCAGTCCAGGGGGCGGCGATACGCAGTATTTT. Its protein product is CASSPGGGDTQYF.

The chain uses TRBV11-2 and TRBJ2-1; D is ambiguous. Germline V gene sequence: CDR1 SGHAT, CDR2 FQNNGV. The CDR3 is made up of 13 amino acids. Trimming pared 4 bases from V and 6 bases from J, leaving 10 bases between. The CDR3 loop reads CASSWDSLNEQFF. Here the CDR3 DNA reads TGTGCCAGCAGCTGGGATAGCCTCAATGAGCAGTTCTTC.

As to this clone: An end of the junction differs from the germline gene, which may be a read error. The V gene is TRBV7-7, the J gene TRBJ2-1; 11 positions agree with TRBD2. The CDR3 is made up of 16 amino acids. Germline-derived CDR1 and CDR2 are SSHAT and FNYEAQ (reference sequence). CDR3 sequence reads: CASSLGVAGGNNEQFF. The CDR3 bases are TGTGCTAGCAGCTTAGGAGTAGCGGGAGGGAACAATGAGCAGTTCTTC.

In its sample, this clone was seen once. Other DNA sequences in the sample encode the same CDR3. The J gene is TRBJ1-6, the V gene TRBV6-5; possibly TRBD1 for D (5 bases). Trimming cost V 8 bases and J 6 bases, with 11 bases left between them. The CDR3 loop spans 13 amino acids. CDR1 is MNHEY and CDR2 is SVGAGI in the germline V gene. For the CDR3, the DNA is TGTGCCAGCTCTGGGCAGGGTAATTCACCCCTCCACTTT. Translated, it gives CASSGQGNSPLHF.

CDR3 nucleotide sequence: TGTGCCAGCAGTACCCATGCAAGGTTGCAAGAGACCCAGTACTTC. This sequence encodes CASSTHARLQETQYF. The J gene is TRBJ2-5, the V gene TRBV6-7; unclear D gene. TRBV6-7 qualifies as an ORF whose function is uncertain. Trimming removed 5 bases at V and 2 bases at J, with 15 bases between. There are 15 residues in the CDR3.

The chain is built from TRBV19 and TRBJ2-3; 12 positions match TRBD2. V lost 4 bases to trimming and J lost 0 bases; unmatched junction nucleotides: 2. Germline-derived CDR1 and CDR2 are LNHDA and SQIVND (reference sequence). CDR3 length: 16 amino acids. The CDR3 is CASSKGTSGSTDTQYF. Written as DNA, the CDR3 is TGTGCCAGTAGTAAAGGGACTAGCGGGAGCACAGATACGCAGTATTTT.

Details on this clone: Other DNA sequences in the same sample also yield this CDR3. This chain links TRBV27 with TRBJ2-2; D is unclear. The CDR3 consists of 13 residues. Germline CDR1 is MNHEY and CDR2 is SMNVEV (reference sequence). V lost 4 bases and J lost 1, with 4 bases in between. CDR3 amino acids: CASSSENTGELFF. The CDR3 nucleotides read TGTGCCAGCAGTTCTGAGAACACCGGGGAGCTGTTTTTT.

The chain has TRBV19 and TRBJ2-7, with D maybe TRBD2 (7 bases). Trimming cost V 6 bases and J 6 bases, with 18 bases left between them. CDR1 and CDR2 (germline): LNHDA, SQIVND (reference sequence). The CDR3 contains 14 residues. DNA of the CDR3: TGTGCCAGTAGCTGGGGAGGGGGTCTTGGCGAGCAGTACTTC. This encodes CASSWGGGLGEQYF.

This clone was picked up one time. The chain couples TRBV13 to TRBJ2-2, with D possibly being TRBD1 (5 bases). This CDR3 region has 14 residues. Germline loops: CDR1 PRHDT, CDR2 FYEKMQ (reference sequence). V dropped 6 bases and J dropped 2 bases, with 10 bases sitting between them. The CDR3 DNA reads TGTGCCAGCAGTTCTCAGGGAAACACCGGGGAGCTGTTTTTT. Amino acids: CASSSQGNTGELFF.

This chain links TRBV2 with TRBJ1-1, with D maybe TRBD1 (5 bases). This CDR3 has 16 residues. V was clipped by 1 base and J by 1 base, with 13 bases between them. Germline CDR1 reads SNHLY; CDR2 reads FYNNEI. CDR3 bases: TGTGCCAGCAGTGAAGAGAGGCGGGGCGGGAACACTGAAGCTTTCTTT. Its protein is CASSEERRGGNTEAFF.

This clone was recorded only once. J is TRBJ1-5 and V is TRBV19; a possible D gene is TRBD1 (6 bases). The germline V and J ends were trimmed by 3 bases and 3 bases, with 15 bases remaining between them. The CDR3 is 16 amino acids. Germline CDR1 and CDR2: LNHDA and SQIVND (reference sequence). This CDR3 reads CASSIYAGVFNQPQHF. The CDR3 DNA sequence: TGTGCCAGTAGTATTTATGCAGGGGTTTTCAATCAGCCCCAGCATTTT.

This chain joins TRBV18 and TRBJ1-2; D uncertain. Between the trimmed V and J ends, which lost 4 bases and 0 bases, there was a span of 6 bases. The CDR3 is 13 residues long. The germline V gene has CDR1 KGHSH and CDR2 LQKENI. The CDR3: CASSQQPNYGYTF. The CDR3 DNA sequence: TGTGCCAGCTCACAACAGCCTAACTATGGCTACACCTTC.

This chain uses TRBV7-6 with TRBJ1-2; 9 bases line up with TRBD1. The V and J ends lost 4 bases and 0 bases, in that order; junction bases with no gene match: 3. Germline CDR1 reads SGHVS; CDR2 reads FNYEAQ. The CDR3 sequence is 15 residues long. The CDR3: CASSSTGGSNYGYTF. The CDR3 DNA follows: TGTGCCAGCAGCTCGACAGGGGGATCTAACTATGGCTACACCTTC.

The chain carries TRBV5-4 and TRBJ2-7, with TRBD1 matching 9 bases. Germline CDR1 reads SGHNT; CDR2 reads YYREEE (reference sequence). V shed 4 bases, J shed 5 bases, and the junction held 4 bases outside the gene matches. This CDR3 region has 13 residues. CDR3 nucleotide sequence: TGTGCCAGCAGCCACGACAGGGGGAACGAGCAGTACTTC. Translation: CASSHDRGNEQYF.